One sample yielded the 18 T cell receptor beta chains listed below, sequenced in a study of cytomegalovirus exposure and HLA in healthy donors. The PCR employed 60 Vbeta primers together with 13 Jbeta primers. Here immunoSEQ multiplex PCR was the method, and the copy in TCRdb shows in-frame clones only, minus some. The data hold more than 95,000 clones, with about 74% observed a single time. Material: PBMCs. Every receptor here comes from a woman between 45 and 65 years old in good health and CMV-seropositive.

Worth noting for this clone: At one boundary the junction diverges from the germline segment, which might be a read error. The V gene is TRBV20-1, the J gene TRBJ1-1, with 10 nucleotides matching TRBD1. This CDR3 has 11 amino acids. CDR1 DFQATT and CDR2 SNEGSKA come from the germline V gene (reference sequence). The DNA of the CDR3 is TGCAGTGCTACAGATTGGGACAGGGGAGGCTTT. Translating it yields CSATDWDRGGF.

The V and J genes are TRBV27 and TRBJ1-5; D not certain. V was clipped by 2 bases and J by 7 bases, with 12 bases between them. Looked up from germline, CDR1 is MNHEY and CDR2 is SMNVEV (reference sequence). This CDR3 contains 14 residues. The CDR3 reads CASSLGREKQPQHF. CDR3 nucleotides: TGTGCCAGCAGTTTAGGTAGGGAGAAACAGCCCCAGCATTTT.

Turning to this clone: One end of the junction does not line up with germline, which may come from a read error. The chain couples TRBV7-9 to TRBJ1-2; weak D call: TRBD1 (5 bases). Germline V gene sequence: CDR1 SEHNR, CDR2 FQNEAQ (reference sequence). The CDR3 has 13 residues. This chain's CDR3 is CSSSLREGDGYTF. CDR3 DNA: TGTTCCAGCAGCCTCAGGGAAGGGGATGGCTACACCTTC.

V usage is TRBV19 and J usage is TRBJ1-2; TRBD1 might be the D (5 bases). The CDR3 covers 15 residues. Trimming cost V 0 bases and J 4 bases, with 12 bases left between them. Germline-derived CDR1 and CDR2 are LNHDA and SQIVND (reference sequence). The CDR3 coding sequence is TGTGCCAGTAGTATAGATGCCTCAGGGCTCTATGGCTACACCTTC. This codes for CASSIDASGLYGYTF.

The gene calls are TRBV4-1 and TRBJ2-7, with 10 bases fitting TRBD1. V lost 1 base to trimming and J lost 2 bases; unmatched junction nucleotides: 2. Germline V CDR1 and CDR2: MGHRA, YSYEKL. The CDR3 length is 15 residues. CDR3 in DNA: TGCGCCAGCAGCCAAGGACAGGGGGCCCCCTACGAGCAGTACTTC. Protein product: CASSQGQGAPYEQYF.

This rearrangement joins TRBV7-2 to TRBJ1-3, with D maybe TRBD1 (6 bases). Germline V CDR1 and CDR2: SGHTA, FQGNSA. This CDR3 is built from 16 residues. Trimming took off 3 bases at V and 2 bases at J, with 14 bases between the two ends. The CDR3 nucleotides are TGTGCCAGCAGCTTTTGGGACATAGGAGCTGGAAACACCATATATTTT. Translated: CASSFWDIGAGNTIYF.

V gene TRBV25-1 combines with J gene TRBJ2-5; TRBD1 matches at 8 bases. CDR1 and CDR2 from the germline V gene are MGHDK and SYGVNS. This CDR3 comprises 17 residues. V was pared by 1 base and J by 1 base, with 8 bases of the junction left unmatched. The CDR3 loop is CASSEWGAGQVQETQYF. CDR3 bases: TGTGCCAGCAGTGAATGGGGGGCGGGACAGGTCCAAGAGACCCAGTACTTC.

The chain employs TRBV28 and TRBJ1-2, with a weak D call TRBD1 (6 bases). The length of the CDR3 is 15 residues. Germline V gene data show CDR1 as MDHEN and CDR2 as SYDVKM. The V and J ends lost 5 bases and 3 bases respectively, with 16 bases between them. CDR3 sequence (DNA): TGTGCCAGCAGTCTACCCTCGGACAGTTACTATGGCTACACCTTC. Amino acids: CASSLPSDSYYGYTF.

This chain joins TRBV6-5 and TRBJ1-2; possibly TRBD1 for D (5 bases). The CDR3 has 15 residues. The germline V gene encodes CDR1 MNHEY and CDR2 SVGAGI. Trimming stripped 6 bases from V and 2 bases from J, with 16 bases between. The CDR3, as DNA: TGTGCCAGCAGCTCCCGGCCAGGGCAGAACTATGGCTACACCTTC. This codes for CASSSRPGQNYGYTF.

In the case of this clone: At one end the junction does not follow the germline gene, possibly because of a read error. Other nucleotide sequences in the sample specify the same CDR3. CDR3 nucleotides: TGCGCCAGCAGCTCAACTAGCGACCGAAAGACAGATACACAGTATTTT. Protein sequence: CASSSTSDRKTDTQYF. This sequence joins TRBV5-1 and TRBJ2-3, with TRBD2 identical over 7 bases. Looked up from germline, CDR1 is SGHRS and CDR2 is YFSETQ. The CDR3 runs 16 residues.

This clone appeared a few times. The rearrangement links TRBV4-2 to TRBJ1-5; D is perhaps TRBD1 (5 bases). Germline V lookup: CDR1 LGHNA, CDR2 YNFKEQ. With 1 base removed from V and 0 bases from J, the gap between germline ends came to 13 bases. This CDR3 comprises 17 residues. The CDR3 coding sequence is TGTGCCAGCAGCCAAGGTTCGGGAGGGGCTAGCAATCAGCCCCAGCATTTT. Translation gives CASSQGSGGASNQPQHF.

This chain connects TRBV4-1 to TRBJ1-5, with no clear D. The CDR3 loop spans 15 amino acids. The V end lost 0 bases, the J end lost 5 bases, and 11 bases lay between the germline ends. CDR1 is MGHRA, CDR2 YSYEKL, per germline. CDR3 residues: CASSQDPQAHQPQHF. The CDR3 DNA reads as TGCGCCAGCAGCCAAGATCCCCAGGCCCATCAGCCCCAGCATTTT.

The chain has TRBV5-1 and TRBJ2-3; TRBD2 matches at 11 bases. Germline CDR1 and CDR2: SGHRS and YFSETQ. This CDR3 has 17 amino acids. V shed 4 bases, J shed 6 bases, and the junction held 13 bases outside the gene matches. The CDR3 is CASSGILAGATMDTQYF. CDR3 sequence (DNA): TGCGCCAGCAGCGGCATACTAGCGGGGGCCACCATGGATACGCAGTATTTT.

This clone was counted a few times. The chain employs TRBV9 and TRBJ1-4; a weak D match, TRBD1 (6 bases). This CDR3 spans 14 amino acids. The germline V and J ends were trimmed by 4 bases and 0 bases, with 7 bases remaining between them. The germline gives CDR1 SGDLS, CDR2 YYNGEE. The CDR3 is CASSRTATNEKLFF. CDR3 nucleotide sequence: TGTGCCAGCAGCCGGACAGCAACTAATGAAAAACTGTTTTTT.

The chain is built from TRBV7-9 and TRBJ2-7; 9 nucleotides match TRBD2. This CDR3 spans 13 amino acids. The V gene's germline CDR1 is SEHNR and CDR2 FQNEAQ (reference sequence). V shed 7 bases, J shed 4 bases, and the junction held 5 bases outside the gene matches. Here the CDR3 DNA reads TGTGCCAGCACCCTGACTAGCGGTTACGAGCAGTACTTC. Translation: CASTLTSGYEQYF.

The chain employs TRBV5-1 and TRBJ1-2; the D is unclear. The germline CDR1 and CDR2 sequences are SGHRS and YFSETQ. CDR3 length: 18 amino acids. Trimming removed 1 base from V and 5 bases from J, with 24 bases in between. In DNA, the CDR3 is TGCGCCAGCAGCTTGAGCGGGCGCGATTATCGTAAGTGGTATGGCTACACCTTC. Translating gives CASSLSGRDYRKWYGYTF.

The V and J genes are TRBV7-9 and TRBJ2-1; TRBD1 aligns across 8 bases. The CDR3 totals 14 residues. Per the germline V gene, CDR1 is SEHNR and CDR2 is FQNEAQ (reference sequence). V shed 3 bases, J shed 8 bases, and the junction held 6 bases outside the gene matches. The CDR3 DNA reads TGTGCCAGCAGCTTGACAGGGGCCAGGGATGAGCAGTTCTTC. Protein sequence: CASSLTGARDEQFF.

This chain links TRBV4-1 with TRBJ1-4; D is perhaps TRBD1 (5 bases). From germline, CDR1 is MGHRA and CDR2 YSYEKL. V was trimmed by 3 bases and J by 6 bases, leaving 11 bases between them. This CDR3 has 14 amino acids. Here the CDR3 reads CASSHYRKDEKLFF. CDR3 bases: TGCGCCAGCAGCCACTACAGGAAGGATGAAAAACTGTTTTTT.